The 17 T cell receptor beta chains reported below all come from one sample, sequenced in a study of blood T cells in healthy people across ages. Next came a second PCR, run for about 6 to 12 cycles, which used a sample-barcoded 5' primer along with a J-beta primer mix. TCRdb reprocessed the 5' RACE reads via MiXCR and lists one record per CDR3 protein. This table holds some 880,000 distinct CDR3 sequences, approximately 35% found once. The sample taken for sequencing was blood. All receptors come from a man between 18 and 29 years old in good health.

The J gene is TRBJ2-1, the V gene TRBV5-1; no firm D call. Germline CDR1 and CDR2: SGHRS and YFSETQ. The CDR3 runs 16 residues. V lost 4 bases and J lost 5, with 19 bases in between. The CDR3 nucleotides read TGCGCCAGCAGCCGCAAACCGGGTCCGAAGCACAATGAGCAGTTCTTC. Protein sequence: CASSRKPGPKHNEQFF.

This clonotype has a count of ten or more. The chain recombines TRBV12-3 or TRBV12-4 with TRBJ2-1; D unclear. V lost 4 bases and J lost 5, with 9 bases in between. The CDR3 covers 13 residues. The DNA for the CDR3 is TGTGCCAGCAGTTGGACGGCGGACAATGAGCAGTTCTTC. Its translation is CASSWTADNEQFF.

The chain couples TRBV6-2 or TRBV6-3 to TRBJ2-5; TRBD2 matches at 8 bases. J was trimmed by 5 bases and V by 5 bases; bases with no gene match: 7. Germline V gene lookup returns CDR1 MNHEY and CDR2 SVGEGT. The CDR3 runs 14 residues. CDR3 nucleotides: TGTGCCAGCAGTAGCGGGGGAAATTTGGAGACCCAGTACTTC. Encoded protein: CASSSGGNLETQYF.

The chain uses TRBV20-1 and TRBJ2-5, with 11 bases lining up with TRBD2. The CDR3 consists of 16 residues. Germline CDR1 DFQATT, CDR2 SNEGSKA (reference sequence). J was trimmed by 1 base and V by 3 bases; bases with no gene match: 7. The CDR3, as DNA: TGCAGTGCTAGCTTGGCTAGCGGGGGGTTCCAAGAGACCCAGTACTTC. Protein: CSASLASGGFQETQYF.

In regard to this clonotype: Given a much more abundant clone one base away, this may be a read error. The J gene is TRBJ2-1, the V gene TRBV5-1; unclear D gene. Germline V gives CDR1 SGHRS, CDR2 YFSETQ. Between the trimmed V and J ends, which lost 1 base and 6 bases, there was a span of 17 bases. The length of the CDR3 is 16 residues. In DNA form, the CDR3 reads TGCGCCAGCAGCTTGAAGGTCAGACCGACCTTCAATGAGCAGTTCTTC. Translation: CASSLKVRPTFNEQFF.

The table lists this clonotype with a count of one. The chain recombines TRBV9 with TRBJ2-1; D may match TRBD1 or TRBD2 (5 bases each). Germline-derived CDR1 and CDR2 are SGDLS and YYNGEE. This CDR3 is built from 13 residues. V lost 3 bases and J lost 6, with 10 bases in between. The CDR3 DNA sequence: TGTGCCAGCAGCGAGGGACCGCTCAATGAGCAGTTCTTC. This codes for CASSEGPLNEQFF.

V usage is TRBV20-1 and J usage is TRBJ2-5, with 7 bases lining up with TRBD2. Germline CDR1 and CDR2: DFQATT and SNEGSKA (reference sequence). V was clipped by 2 bases and J by 2 bases; unmatched bases: 5. The CDR3 has 14 amino acids. The DNA of the CDR3 is TGCAGTGCTAGACCCGGGACTACTCAAGAGACCCAGTACTTC. Residues: CSARPGTTQETQYF.

The rearrangement uses TRBV3-1 and TRBJ2-5; D gene unclear. The CDR3 consists of 20 residues. Germline-derived CDR1 and CDR2 are LGHDT and YNNKEL (reference sequence). The germline V and J ends were trimmed by 4 bases and 11 bases, with 38 bases remaining between them. The CDR3 is CASSPLGLSASSRFRAVQYF. The CDR3 bases are TGTGCCAGCAGCCCCTTGGGTTTGTCGGCAAGTTCACGGTTTAGGGCGGTGCAGTACTTC.

In its sample, this clonotype was seen a few times. This chain connects TRBV12-3 or TRBV12-4 to TRBJ1-2, with 8 nucleotides matching TRBD1. This CDR3 spans 15 amino acids. The ends lost 5 bases at V and 8 bases at J; junction bases unmatched: 13. CDR3 DNA sequence: TGTGCCAGCAGTCTAGACAGGGGTCGGTCTGAGGGCTACACCTTC. Its translation: CASSLDRGRSEGYTF.

Note on this clonotype: The junction differs from germline at one of its ends, possibly a read error. The rearrangement joins TRBV7-7 to TRBJ2-7; D possibly corresponds to TRBD1 (5 bases). The CDR3 covers 14 residues. The germline CDR1 and CDR2 sequences are SSHAT and FNYEAQ (reference sequence). This CDR3 is CASSYGRDSYEQYF. CDR3 bases: TGTGCTAGCAGCTATGGCAGGGACTCCTACGAGCAGTACTTC.

This clonotype was detected a few times. The chain carries TRBV10-3 and TRBJ1-2; no reliable D call. The CDR3 contains 13 residues. Germline CDR1 is ENHRY and CDR2 is SYGVKD. V was trimmed by 2 bases and J by 4 bases, leaving 8 bases between them. CDR3 in amino acids: CAISENIRYGYTF. CDR3 DNA: TGTGCCATCAGTGAGAACATCCGCTATGGCTACACCTTC.

The rearrangement links TRBV10-3 to TRBJ2-1; 8 positions match TRBD1. Trimming took 11 bases from V and 6 from J; bases not matched to a gene: 3. The CDR3 is 11 residues long. CDR1 and CDR2 from the germline V gene are ENHRY and SYGVKD. The CDR3 reads CAAGQGNEQFF. As DNA, the CDR3 is TGTGCCGCCGGACAGGGCAATGAGCAGTTCTTC.

The chain combines TRBV20-1 with TRBJ1-5, with 7 bases lining up with TRBD1. J gave up 6 bases and V 0 bases, and 5 bases lay outside the gene matches. This CDR3 has 14 residues. Germline V gene data show CDR1 as DFQATT and CDR2 as SNEGSKA (reference sequence). The CDR3 spells CSARDGQGGQPQHF. The CDR3 DNA reads as TGCAGTGCTAGAGATGGGCAGGGGGGTCAGCCCCAGCATTTT.

This clonotype was seen many times. The rearrangement joins TRBV11-2 to TRBJ2-7; D is uncertain. Germline loops: CDR1 SGHAT, CDR2 FQNNGV. This CDR3 has 14 residues. Trimming shortened V by 1 base and J by 3 bases, and 10 bases separated the two germline ends. The CDR3 bases are TGTGCCAGCAGCTTAGGACGATTCGGCTACGAGCAGTACTTC. Residues: CASSLGRFGYEQYF.

V and J are TRBV5-1 and TRBJ1-1; D not certain. This CDR3 contains 15 residues. Germline CDR1 SGHRS, CDR2 YFSETQ. Trimming removed 0 bases from V and 0 bases from J, with 9 bases in between. CDR3 protein: CASSLAPGVNTEAFF. The CDR3 DNA sequence: TGCGCCAGCAGCTTGGCGCCTGGGGTGAACACTGAAGCTTTCTTT.

A few counts support this clonotype. V and J are TRBV6-6 and TRBJ2-3; D gene unclear. This CDR3 has 13 amino acids. Per the germline V gene, CDR1 is MNHNY and CDR2 is SVGAGI (reference sequence). The V end was cut by 4 bases, the J end by 4 bases, with 9 bases between. CDR3 sequence reads: CASSSFPPDTQYF. DNA of the CDR3: TGTGCCAGCAGTTCATTCCCGCCAGATACGCAGTATTTT.

The chain links TRBV3-1 to TRBJ2-3; maybe TRBD2 (6 bases). Germline assignment: CDR1 LGHDT and CDR2 YNNKEL (reference sequence). V lost 4 bases and J 0 bases, leaving 32 bases between the germline ends. The CDR3 is 22 amino acids. The CDR3 DNA is TGTGCCAGCAGCCCCACCCCTGGCCAAGAGGATGTGGGGGACTTTAGCACAGATACGCAGTATTTT. Residues: CASSPTPGQEDVGDFSTDTQYF.